These 21 T cell receptor beta chains originate from one sample sequenced in a study of shared clonotypes between healthy human individuals. Sequenced by immunoSEQ multiplex PCR; TCRdb stores in-frame clones only, minus some. The data contain over 950,000 clones, roughly 80% of them seen just once; the ten biggest clones take up about 0.94%. Sequenced input: memory CD4+ T cells from PBMCs. Subset given: CD45RA-negative fraction. The source is a man aged 18 to 29 in good health. Some clones in this sample may be carry-over from other donors' samples.

The chain employs TRBV29-1 and TRBJ2-1, with unresolved D. CDR3 length: 12 residues. Germline lookup yields CDR1 SQVTM and CDR2 ANQGSEA. V gave up 5 bases and J gave up 6 bases, with 11 bases separating them. The CDR3 DNA follows: TGCAGCGTTTCCTGGATCCTCAATGAGCAGTTCTTC. Translating gives CSVSWILNEQFF.

This sequence joins TRBV7-2 and TRBJ2-1; D gene uncertain. Trimming removed 1 base at V and 7 bases at J, with 14 bases between. The CDR3 has 15 residues. In germline, CDR1 is SGHTA, CDR2 FQGNSA. This CDR3 reads CASSLGGGSQNEQFF. CDR3 DNA sequence: TGTGCCAGCAGCTTAGGCGGTGGCTCGCAGAATGAGCAGTTCTTC.

The V and J genes are TRBV6-1 and TRBJ1-1; no definite D call. Deletions cut 7 bases from V and 4 bases from J, with 13 bases between. Germline V gene data show CDR1 as MNHNS and CDR2 as SASEGT. This CDR3 has 13 residues. Here the CDR3 reads CASNPAGPTEAFF. CDR3 coding DNA: TGTGCCAGCAACCCGGCCGGACCCACTGAAGCTTTCTTT.

The chain uses TRBV5-1 and TRBJ1-1; D is undetermined. The CDR3 length is 14 residues. The ends were cut back, 2 bases at V and 1 base at J, with 9 bases in the middle. Germline V gene lookup returns CDR1 SGHRS and CDR2 YFSETQ. The CDR3 is CASSLPTGNTEAFF. The CDR3 DNA follows: TGCGCCAGCAGCTTACCGACGGGGAACACTGAAGCTTTCTTT.

This clone was found once. The V call is TRBV4-1, the J call TRBJ2-7, with TRBD2 matching over 12 bases. The germline CDR1 and CDR2 sequences are MGHRA and YSYEKL. The CDR3 spans 15 residues. Losses at the gene ends were 2 bases for V and 6 bases for J; bases not matched to a gene: 5. CDR3 sequence (DNA): TGCGCCAGCAGCCAATTGACTAGCGGGAGTAGCGAGCAGTACTTC. Encoded protein: CASSQLTSGSSEQYF.

The V gene is TRBV29-1, the J gene TRBJ1-3; D is perhaps TRBD1 (5 bases). Trimming cost V 3 bases and J 4 bases, with 10 bases left between them. Germline V gene lookup returns CDR1 SQVTM and CDR2 ANQGSEA. CDR3 length equals 13 residues. The chain's CDR3 is CSVDRGDGNTIYF. The CDR3 DNA follows: TGCAGCGTTGATCGAGGGGACGGAAACACCATATATTTT.

This sequence joins TRBV6-5 and TRBJ2-5, with D tentatively TRBD1 (5 bases). The CDR3 runs 14 residues. V lost 5 bases and J 2 bases, leaving 12 bases between the germline ends. The germline CDR1 and CDR2 sequences are MNHEY and SVGAGI. The CDR3 region has the DNA TGTGCCAGCAGTCCGGACACTGTACAAGAGACCCAGTACTTC. It specifies CASSPDTVQETQYF.

Only a few counts were recorded for this clone. This specimen includes other DNA sequences encoding the same CDR3. The genes are TRBV27 and TRBJ1-2, with D tentatively TRBD1 (6 bases). The CDR3 covers 13 residues. Germline CDR1 is MNHEY and CDR2 is SMNVEV (reference sequence). The germline V and J ends were trimmed by 2 bases and 2 bases, with 6 bases remaining between them. CDR3 bases: TGTGCCAGCAGTTTAGGACAGAACTATGGCTACACCTTC. This gives the protein CASSLGQNYGYTF.

The rearrangement links TRBV6-5 to TRBJ1-5; D unresolved. The CDR3 covers 13 residues. V shed 4 bases and J shed 7 bases, with 11 bases lying between them. CDR1 MNHEY and CDR2 SVGAGI come from the germline V gene. This CDR3 is CASSWTQGQPQHF. The CDR3 DNA sequence: TGTGCCAGCAGTTGGACCCAAGGACAGCCCCAGCATTTT.

The chain links TRBV7-9 to TRBJ2-1; D unclear. V lost 5 bases and J 11 bases, leaving 10 bases between the germline ends. Per the germline V gene, CDR1 is SEHNR and CDR2 is FQNEAQ (reference sequence). CDR3 length: 11 residues. In nucleotides, the CDR3 is TGTGCCAGCAGCCGAGGACCAAAGCAGTTCTTC. This gives the protein CASSRGPKQFF.

The chain joins TRBV6-5 to TRBJ2-2; D gene uncertain. CDR3 length: 14 amino acids. V was shortened by 0 bases and J by 4 bases, with 6 bases between the two germline ends. Germline V gives CDR1 MNHEY, CDR2 SVGAGI. CDR3 sequence (DNA): TGTGCCAGCAGTTACTCTCCCAGCACCGGGGAGCTGTTTTTT. Protein: CASSYSPSTGELFF.

The chain couples TRBV19 to TRBJ1-5; TRBD1 might be the D (6 bases). This CDR3 has 15 amino acids. Germline lookup yields CDR1 LNHDA and CDR2 SQIVND (reference sequence). Trimming took 6 bases from V and 6 from J, leaving 18 bases between them. The CDR3 loop is CASRLDRFSRQPQHF. CDR3 nucleotides: TGTGCCAGTAGGCTAGACAGGTTTTCTCGTCAGCCCCAGCATTTT.

This rearrangement joins TRBV6-1 to TRBJ2-2; D remains ambiguous. Germline V CDR1 and CDR2: MNHNS, SASEGT. The length of the CDR3 is 14 residues. The V and J ends lost 0 bases and 6 bases respectively, with 8 bases between them. The CDR3 nucleotides are TGTGCCAGCAGTGAAGCGAACCGGGCCGGGGAGCTGTTTTTT. This gives the protein CASSEANRAGELFF.

This clone has just one count. The chain recombines TRBV28 with TRBJ2-7; a possible D gene is TRBD1 (6 bases). The CDR3 sequence is 14 residues long. The V gene lost 6 bases and the J gene lost 4 bases, with 16 bases spanning the gap. The germline V gene has CDR1 MDHEN and CDR2 SYDVKM. This CDR3 reads CASREQGSLYEQYF. The CDR3 DNA reads as TGTGCCAGCAGGGAACAGGGTAGCCTATACGAGCAGTACTTC.

To note about this clone: This sample includes further DNA sequences coding for the same CDR3. CDR3 sequence reads: CASSLDGYGYTF. Written as DNA, the CDR3 is TGCGCCAGCAGCCTGGATGGCTATGGCTACACCTTC. The chain joins TRBV5-1 to TRBJ1-2; D gene ambiguous. CDR1 SGHRS and CDR2 YFSETQ come from the germline V gene. Trimming stripped 4 bases from V and 4 bases from J, with 8 bases between. The CDR3 consists of 12 residues.

As concerns this clone: Additional DNA sequences in this sample encode the identical CDR3. V gene TRBV7-3 combines with J gene TRBJ2-5; D unresolved. Germline loops: CDR1 SGHTA, CDR2 FQGTGA. The CDR3 extends over 13 amino acids. Trimming shortened V by 0 bases and J by 2 bases, and 4 bases separated the two germline ends. In DNA form, the CDR3 reads TGTGCCAGCAGCTTAACACGGCAAGAGACCCAGTACTTC. Translation: CASSLTRQETQYF.

This clone was counted many times. The chain uses TRBV2 and TRBJ1-4, with D perhaps matching TRBD1 (5 bases). Looked up from germline, CDR1 is SNHLY and CDR2 is FYNNEI. The CDR3 totals 15 residues. Deletions cut 6 bases from V and 5 bases from J, with 16 bases between. CDR3 amino acids: CASRLTTELNEKLFF. The CDR3, as DNA: TGTGCCAGCAGGTTAACGACAGAGTTAAATGAAAAACTGTTTTTT.

This clone was recorded a few times. This rearrangement joins TRBV4-3 to TRBJ2-3; unclear D gene. The V end lost 4 bases, the J end lost 1 base, and 9 bases lay between the germline ends. Germline CDR1 is LGHNA and CDR2 is YSLEER. The CDR3 loop spans 14 amino acids. The CDR3 sequence is CASSLGHGTDTQYF. In nucleotides, the CDR3 is TGCGCCAGCAGCCTCGGTCACGGCACAGATACGCAGTATTTT.

V usage is TRBV28 and J usage is TRBJ1-3; the D gene is possibly TRBD1 (5 bases). The V gene lost 3 bases and the J gene lost 1 base, with 19 bases spanning the gap. CDR1 MDHEN and CDR2 SYDVKM come from the germline V gene. This CDR3 has 18 residues. CDR3 sequence: CASSFAGADIKSGNTIYF. The CDR3 DNA follows: TGTGCCAGCAGTTTCGCCGGGGCCGACATAAAGTCTGGAAACACCATATATTTT. The full variable domain, completed using reference TRBV28 and TRBJ1-3, is DVKVTQSSRYLVKRTGEKVFLECVQDMDHENMFWYRQDPGLGLRLIYFSYDVKMKEKGDIPEGYSVSREKKERFSLILESASTNQTSMYLCASSFAGADIKSGNTIYFGEGSWLTVV.

V is TRBV6-1 and J is TRBJ2-1; the D call may be TRBD1 or TRBD2 (5 bases each). The CDR3 loop spans 15 amino acids. Trimming removed 3 bases from V and 4 bases from J, with 13 bases in between. Germline V gene lookup returns CDR1 MNHNS and CDR2 SASEGT. The CDR3: CASSEPGRKYNEQFF. DNA of the CDR3: TGTGCCAGCAGTGAGCCGGGACGAAAATACAATGAGCAGTTCTTC.

The genes are TRBV7-2 and TRBJ2-5; perhaps D is TRBD1 or TRBD2 (6 bases each). This CDR3 is 13 amino acids long. Germline assignment: CDR1 SGHTA and CDR2 FQGNSA. Trimming took off 2 bases at V and 11 bases at J, with 15 bases between the two ends. The CDR3 DNA sequence: TGTGCCAGCAGCTTAAGAGAGGAGGGGGAGCAGTACTTC. Protein product: CASSLREEGEQYF.